The rows below give T cell receptor beta chains drawn from one sample of a study of T cells after posttransplantation cyclophosphamide. Sequenced by immunoSEQ multiplex PCR; TCRdb stores in-frame clones only, minus some. The top ten hold 0.1% of the sample, which has under 40,000 clones, 91% seen once. The sample consisted of naive CD4+ T cells sorted from blood. The receptors shown here come from a man aged 25 to 40 in good health and a related stem cell transplant donor. Each CDR3 is given without its conserved first and last residue. Each record gives: V gene, J gene, CDR3 length, CDR3 protein.

V gene: TRBV5-1
J gene: TRBJ1-2
CDR3 length: 12
CDR3 protein: ASSLAGGGYGYT

V gene: TRBV7-9
J gene: TRBJ2-5
CDR3 length: 17
CDR3 protein: ASSLISGVGGQGKKTQY

V gene: TRBV18
J gene: TRBJ2-6
CDR3 length: 16
CDR3 protein: ASPSGQGASSGANVLT

V gene: TRBV4-2
J gene: TRBJ1-1
CDR3 length: 13
CDR3 protein: ASSHPDRANTEAF

V gene: TRBV11-2
J gene: TRBJ1-4
CDR3 length: 13
CDR3 protein: ASSPPLRGREKLF

V gene: TRBV5-4
J gene: TRBJ2-1
CDR3 length: 14
CDR3 protein: ASSLAGPPVNNEQF

V gene: TRBV5-1
J gene: TRBJ1-2
CDR3 length: 13
CDR3 protein: ASSLAGEANYGYT

V gene: TRBV18
J gene: TRBJ1-2
CDR3 length: 11
CDR3 protein: ASSPGSRLGYT

V gene: TRBV6-5
J gene: TRBJ1-5
CDR3 length: 14
CDR3 protein: ASSYSRALQYQPQH

V gene: TRBV7-8
J gene: TRBJ1-1
CDR3 length: 12
CDR3 protein: ASSHRVGDTEAF

V gene: TRBV4-3
J gene: TRBJ2-2
CDR3 length: 12
CDR3 protein: ASSQDRVTGELF

V gene: TRBV28
J gene: TRBJ1-4
CDR3 length: 13
CDR3 protein: ASRGGQGANEKLF

V gene: TRBV5-1
J gene: TRBJ1-1
CDR3 length: 11
CDR3 protein: ASSLGVNTEAF

V gene: TRBV18
J gene: TRBJ2-5
CDR3 length: 12
CDR3 protein: ATSRDRGQETQY

V gene: TRBV5-6
J gene: TRBJ1-2
CDR3 length: 12
CDR3 protein: ASSTGQASYGYT

V gene: TRBV19
J gene: TRBJ2-2
CDR3 length: 14
CDR3 protein: ASSIRQAGNTGELF

V gene: TRBV5-4
J gene: TRBJ2-7
CDR3 length: 13
CDR3 protein: ASSKRQAPAEEQY

V gene: TRBV5-3
J gene: TRBJ1-5
CDR3 length: 12
CDR3 protein: ARSLGKGHQPQH

V gene: TRBV7-2
J gene: TRBJ1-1
CDR3 length: 12
CDR3 protein: ASSLGGGGTEAF

V gene: TRBV5-1
J gene: TRBJ1-4
CDR3 length: 11
CDR3 protein: ASSKGANEKLF

V gene: TRBV7-3
J gene: TRBJ2-5
CDR3 length: 13
CDR3 protein: ASSLNRGRGETQY

V gene: TRBV27
J gene: TRBJ2-3
CDR3 length: 13
CDR3 protein: ASRRGQGRADTQY

V gene: TRBV4-3
J gene: TRBJ1-5
CDR3 length: 14
CDR3 protein: ASSQGAQGTNQPQH

V gene: TRBV19
J gene: TRBJ2-3
CDR3 length: 12
CDR3 protein: ASKKRGGFDTQY

V gene: TRBV2
J gene: TRBJ2-2
CDR3 length: 12
CDR3 protein: ASGGGSVTGELF

V gene: TRBV4-2
J gene: TRBJ1-2
CDR3 length: 16
CDR3 protein: ASSQGTRQGAQNYGYT

V gene: TRBV10-1
J gene: TRBJ1-1
CDR3 length: 12
CDR3 protein: ASSESRGLTEAF

V gene: TRBV6-6
J gene: TRBJ2-1
CDR3 length: 11
CDR3 protein: ASSYSPDRAFF

V gene: TRBV15
J gene: TRBJ1-2
CDR3 length: 13
CDR3 protein: ATSRARPAGDGYT

V gene: TRBV6-6
J gene: TRBJ2-7
CDR3 length: 10
CDR3 protein: ASSYVSGEQY

V gene: TRBV6-5
J gene: TRBJ2-1
CDR3 length: 10
CDR3 protein: ATAGGYNEQF

V gene: TRBV5-4
J gene: -
CDR3 length: 13
CDR3 protein: ASSSRDRGSYEQY

V gene: TRBV6-6
J gene: TRBJ2-5
CDR3 length: 12
CDR3 protein: ASSSQGPGETQY

V gene: TRBV14
J gene: TRBJ1-2
CDR3 length: 13
CDR3 protein: ASSRPGQANYGYT

V gene: TRBV6-5
J gene: TRBJ1-6
CDR3 length: 12
CDR3 protein: ASSSTGYNSPLH

V gene: TRBV15
J gene: TRBJ2-7
CDR3 length: 16
CDR3 protein: ATSRDQGGSGYTYEQY

V gene: TRBV7-9
J gene: TRBJ1-4
CDR3 length: 14
CDR3 protein: ASSPTVIATNEKLF